These 31 T cell receptor beta chains originate from one sample sequenced in a study of T cell clonotyping in hematopoietic cell transplantation. The protocol was immunoSEQ multiplex PCR, while the TCRdb copy is restricted to in-frame clones and leaves out a portion. The sample lists about 5,900 clones, roughly 88% occurring once. The source material was peripheral blood mononuclear cells, sampled 100 days after allogeneic stem cell transplant. The receptors stem from a female patient in her forties or fifties who had an allogeneic stem cell transplant from a related donor, so the T cells may come from the graft donor. Some clones in this sample may be carry-over from other donors' samples.

The CDR3 sequence is CASSYVQGDADTQYF. In DNA form, the CDR3 reads TGTGCCAGTAGCTATGTGCAGGGCGACGCAGATACGCAGTATTTT. This chain uses TRBV19 with TRBJ2-3; a possible D gene is TRBD1 (5 bases). Germline values: CDR1 LNHDA, CDR2 SQIVND (reference sequence). This CDR3 region has 15 residues. Trimming took 6 bases from V and 4 from J, leaving 17 bases between them.

J is TRBJ1-1 and V is TRBV7-9, with D perhaps TRBD1 (5 bases). Germline V gives CDR1 SEHNR, CDR2 FQNEAQ (reference sequence). V lost 0 bases, J lost 1 base, and 9 bases lay in between. The CDR3 has 15 amino acids. The CDR3 nucleotides are TGTGCCAGCAGCTTAGCCCGAGGACAGAACACTGAAGCTTTCTTT. It yields the protein CASSLARGQNTEAFF. Supplemented by reference TRBV7-9 and TRBJ1-1, the full variable domain reads DTGVSQNPRHKITKRGQNVTFRCDPISEHNRLYWYRQTLGQGPEFLTYFQNEAQLEKSRLLSDRFSAERPKGSFSTLEIQRTEQGDSAMYLCASSLARGQNTEAFFGQGTRLTVV.

This chain uses TRBV29-1 with TRBJ1-6, with D possibly TRBD1 on 5 matching bases. The CDR3 covers 13 residues. Germline-derived CDR1 and CDR2 are SQVTM and ANQGSEA. V was pared by 5 bases and J by 9 bases, with 14 bases between. The CDR3: CSVYVGAGSPLHF. CDR3 DNA: TGCAGCGTTTATGTCGGGGCCGGTTCACCCCTCCACTTT.

The CDR3 loop reads CATTKITATRGDYEQYF. The CDR3 coding sequence is TGTGCCACCACTAAGATCACAGCGACTAGGGGAGACTACGAGCAGTACTTC. V is TRBV15 and J is TRBJ2-7; D might be TRBD2 (6 bases). The germline V and J ends were trimmed by 7 bases and 3 bases, with 25 bases remaining between them. The CDR3 has 17 amino acids. CDR1 LNHNV and CDR2 YYDKDF come from the germline V gene (reference sequence).

This sequence joins TRBV25-1 and TRBJ1-4; TRBD1 matches at 8 bases. The junction had 11 bases not matched to a gene; V was cut back by 4 bases and J by 7 bases. Germline CDR1 MGHDK, CDR2 SYGVNS. The CDR3 is 16 residues long. The CDR3 loop reads CASSAFRGLEGEKLFF. In nucleotides, the CDR3 is TGTGCCAGCAGTGCCTTCAGGGGGCTTGAGGGTGAAAAACTGTTTTTT.

This clone was seen only once. The chain combines TRBV7-9 with TRBJ2-7; no definite D call. The CDR3 covers 13 residues. V lost 4 bases, J lost 1 base, and 8 bases lay in between. From germline, CDR1 is SEHNR and CDR2 FQNEAQ (reference sequence). CDR3 loop: CASSSRVSYEQYF. In DNA, the CDR3 is TGTGCCAGCAGCTCGCGCGTGTCCTACGAGCAGTACTTC. Filled out from reference TRBV7-9 and TRBJ2-7, the complete variable domain reads DTGVSQNPRHKITKRGQNVTFRCDPISEHNRLYWYRQTLGQGPEFLTYFQNEAQLEKSRLLSDRFSAERPKGSFSTLEIQRTEQGDSAMYLCASSSRVSYEQYFGPGTRLTVT.

The chain recombines TRBV6-5 with TRBJ2-2; D ambiguous. The CDR3 extends over 14 amino acids. Germline lookup yields CDR1 MNHEY and CDR2 SVGAGI. Deletions cut 0 bases from V and 5 bases from J, with 7 bases between. The CDR3 DNA sequence: TGTGCCAGCAGTTACTCCAGAGATACCGGGGAGCTGTTTTTT. This gives the protein CASSYSRDTGELFF.

This chain joins TRBV5-1 and TRBJ1-1; a weak D match, TRBD1 (6 bases). The CDR3 loop spans 11 amino acids. V lost 6 bases to trimming and J lost 11 bases, with 14 bases between them. CDR1 is SGHRS and CDR2 is YFSETQ in the germline V gene. CDR3 region: CASNSQGEAFF. Written as DNA, the CDR3 is TGCGCCAGCAACTCACAGGGAGAGGCTTTCTTT.

The gene calls are TRBV28 and TRBJ1-5; D gene uncertain. Germline CDR1 MDHEN, CDR2 SYDVKM. Trimming stripped 6 bases from V and 6 bases from J, with 12 bases between. The CDR3 spans 13 residues. CDR3 protein: CASRDSWVQPQHF. Written as DNA, the CDR3 is TGTGCCAGCAGAGACTCCTGGGTTCAGCCCCAGCATTTT. The variable domain in full, completed from reference TRBV28 and TRBJ1-5, reads DVKVTQSSRYLVKRTGEKVFLECVQDMDHENMFWYRQDPGLGLRLIYFSYDVKMKEKGDIPEGYSVSREKKERFSLILESASTNQTSMYLCASRDSWVQPQHFGDGTRLSIL.

The chain employs TRBV7-8 and TRBJ2-5; possible D gene TRBD1, 6 bases. V was clipped by 1 base and J by 7 bases, with 16 bases between them. The CDR3 consists of 15 residues. CDR1 and CDR2 from the germline V gene are SGHVS and FQNEAQ. As DNA, the CDR3 is TGTGCCAGCAGCTTAGGCCTACAGGGTACCGGGACCCAGTACTTC. This encodes CASSLGLQGTGTQYF.

The chain carries TRBV5-1 and TRBJ2-2; 13 bases are a match to TRBD2. Trimming cost V 4 bases and J 6 bases; bases outside gene matches: 9. Germline loops: CDR1 SGHRS, CDR2 YFSETQ. The CDR3 has 17 residues. CDR3 region: CASSPTSGGAKAGELFF. The CDR3 coding sequence is TGCGCCAGCAGCCCCACTAGCGGGGGGGCCAAAGCCGGGGAGCTGTTTTTT.

The sample holds a few counts of this clone. This chain links TRBV10-3 with TRBJ1-1, with TRBD1 matching over 7 bases. The CDR3 spans 13 residues. CDR1 ENHRY and CDR2 SYGVKD come from the germline V gene. V was pared by 7 bases and J by 0 bases, with 2 bases of the junction left unmatched. The DNA of the CDR3 is TGTGCCATCACTGGGACAGTGAACACTGAAGCTTTCTTT. This translates into CAITGTVNTEAFF.

The chain uses TRBV15 and TRBJ2-7; D not certain. The CDR3 is 14 amino acids. The V end was cut by 3 bases, the J end by 3 bases, with 12 bases between. Germline V gene data show CDR1 as LNHNV and CDR2 as YYDKDF (reference sequence). This CDR3 reads CATSRDGLGYEQYF. The CDR3 nucleotides are TGTGCCACCAGCAGGGATGGGTTGGGCTACGAGCAGTACTTC.

V gene TRBV9 combines with J gene TRBJ1-2; no definite D call. Germline CDR1 and CDR2: SGDLS and YYNGEE. CDR3 length: 14 residues. Trimming stripped 3 bases from V and 1 base from J, with 10 bases between. CDR3 region: CASSALGRNYGYTF. The CDR3, as DNA: TGTGCCAGCAGCGCCCTAGGCCGTAACTATGGCTACACCTTC.

The genes are TRBV19 and TRBJ2-3; D is tentatively TRBD1 or TRBD2 (6 bases each). CDR3 size: 16 residues. Germline values: CDR1 LNHDA, CDR2 SQIVND (reference sequence). V was pared by 7 bases and J by 2 bases, with 19 bases between. As DNA, the CDR3 is TGTGCCAGTACCTCCCCTGGGGGGCTGAACACAGATACGCAGTATTTT. Its translation: CASTSPGGLNTDTQYF. The full variable domain, its missing parts supplied by reference TRBV19 and TRBJ2-3, is DGGITQSPKYLFRKEGQNVTLSCEQNLNHDAMYWYRQDPGQGLRLIYYSQIVNDFQKGDIAEGYSVSREKKESFPLTVTSAQKNPTAFYLCASTSPGGLNTDTQYFGPGTRLTVL.

This clone has a single count. This rearrangement joins TRBV7-2 to TRBJ1-1; the D gene is possibly TRBD1 (6 bases). CDR3 size: 15 residues. Trimming shortened V by 5 bases and J by 4 bases, and 17 bases separated the two germline ends. Germline-derived CDR1 and CDR2 are SGHTA and FQGNSA. The CDR3 spells CASSPQGGGGTEAFF. The CDR3 nucleotides read TGTGCCAGCAGCCCCCAGGGTGGAGGGGGCACTGAAGCTTTCTTT.

V gene TRBV28 combines with J gene TRBJ2-7; D might be TRBD2 (6 bases). The germline gives CDR1 MDHEN, CDR2 SYDVKM. V was shortened by 6 bases and J by 4 bases, with 16 bases between the two germline ends. CDR3 size: 14 residues. The CDR3 here is CASSLLQGTYEQYF. Written as DNA, the CDR3 is TGTGCCAGCAGCCTGTTACAAGGGACTTACGAGCAGTACTTC.

This clone was counted only a few times. The chain couples TRBV7-2 to TRBJ1-1; perhaps TRBD1 as D (6 bases). The V and J ends lost 6 bases and 6 bases respectively, with 26 bases between them. The CDR3 spans 17 residues. The germline V gene has CDR1 SGHTA and CDR2 FQGNSA. DNA for the CDR3: TGTGCCAGCAGTTCAGGGGTTGGGGGGGTAAATGGGGCTGAAGCTTTCTTT. Protein: CASSSGVGGVNGAEAFF.

The V and J genes are TRBV7-3 and TRBJ2-1; 9 bases match TRBD2. V trimming: 5 bases; J trimming: 0 bases; junction bases outside the gene matches: 2. CDR3 length: 15 amino acids. The germline CDR1 and CDR2 sequences are SGHTA and FQGTGA. In nucleotides, the CDR3 is TGTGCCAGCAGCATTAGCGGGAGCTCCTACAATGAGCAGTTCTTC. Translating gives CASSISGSSYNEQFF.

CDR3 loop: CASSPAGPVEQYF. The CDR3 DNA is TGTGCCAGCAGCCCGGCGGGTCCCGTCGAGCAGTACTTC. The J gene is TRBJ2-7, the V gene TRBV7-2; D may be TRBD2 (5 bases). Germline-derived CDR1 and CDR2 are SGHTA and FQGNSA. This CDR3 has 13 residues. Trimming took off 5 bases at V and 6 bases at J, with 14 bases between the two ends.

The chain links TRBV30 to TRBJ1-2, with D unresolved. The V gene's germline CDR1 is GTSNPN and CDR2 SVGIG (reference sequence). The ends were cut back, 8 bases at V and 6 bases at J, with 19 bases in the middle. The CDR3 consists of 13 residues. CDR3 residues: CAGRVWDRNGYTF. The CDR3 nucleotides are TGTGCCGGAAGGGTTTGGGATCGGAATGGCTACACCTTC.

The chain employs TRBV7-8 and TRBJ1-3, with D hard to call. V was cut by 3 bases and J by 0 bases, with 12 bases left in between. Germline V gene data show CDR1 as SGHVS and CDR2 as FQNEAQ. The CDR3 length is 16 residues. The CDR3 DNA reads as TGTGCCAGCAGCTTGTCGGGAGGCTACTCTGGAAACACCATATATTTT. This codes for CASSLSGGYSGNTIYF.

This clone was seen a handful of times. The chain carries TRBV5-4 and TRBJ1-1; D call uncertain. Trimming left V 0 bases short and J 2 bases short, with 8 bases between. The CDR3 covers 14 residues. Germline-derived CDR1 and CDR2 are SGHNT and YYREEE (reference sequence). The CDR3 protein is CASSLDGTNTEAFF. The DNA of the CDR3 is TGTGCCAGCAGCTTGGACGGAACCAACACTGAAGCTTTCTTT.

CDR3 in DNA: TGTGCCAGCAGTTCTTCCGGGGCCGCGGTCGGAGGCTACACCTTC. It specifies CASSSSGAAVGGYTF. This chain uses TRBV6-5 with TRBJ1-2; D may be TRBD1 (5 bases). The CDR3 is made up of 15 amino acids. The germline V and J ends were trimmed by 4 bases and 8 bases, with 20 bases remaining between them. Germline values: CDR1 MNHEY, CDR2 SVGAGI.

The rearrangement joins TRBV6-5 to TRBJ1-1; 7 bases map to TRBD1. The V segment lost 5 bases and the J segment 4 bases; nucleotides outside the gene matches: 4. The CDR3 extends over 13 amino acids. Per germline, CDR1 MNHEY and CDR2 SVGAGI. The CDR3 sequence: CASSKQGSTEAFF. CDR3 in DNA: TGTGCCAGCAGTAAACAGGGGTCCACTGAAGCTTTCTTT.

This clone came up once. The CDR3 loop is CASNVVFRGAFF. The CDR3 DNA reads TGTGCCAGCAACGTTGTATTTCGGGGAGCTTTCTTT. This chain uses TRBV2 with TRBJ1-1; unclear D gene. Germline CDR1 reads SNHLY; CDR2 reads FYNNEI. V dropped 7 bases and J dropped 10 bases, with 16 bases sitting between them. This CDR3 region has 12 residues. Variable domain in full (rest from reference TRBV2 and TRBJ1-1): EPEVTQTPSHQVTQMGQEVILRCVPISNHLYFYWYRQILGQKVEFLVSFYNNEISEKSEIFDDQFSVERPDGSNFTLKIRSTKLEDSAMYFCASNVVFRGAFFGQGTRLTVV.

The chain joins TRBV5-8 to TRBJ1-1, with D unresolved. Trimming shortened V by 2 bases and J by 4 bases, and 9 bases separated the two germline ends. CDR3 length: 13 residues. Germline V gene sequence: CDR1 SGHTS, CDR2 YDEGEE. The CDR3 loop reads CASSLWGGTEAFF. In nucleotides, the CDR3 is TGTGCCAGCAGCTTATGGGGTGGCACTGAAGCTTTCTTT. Looking up the rest from reference TRBV5-8 and TRBJ1-1 gives the full variable domain: EAGVTQSPTHLIKTRGQQATLRCSPISGHTSVYWYQQALGLGLQFLLWYDEGEERNRGNFPPRFSGRQFPNYSSELNVNALELEDSALYLCASSLWGGTEAFFGQGTRLTVV.

The rearrangement links TRBV19 to TRBJ1-1; no firm D call. V lost 3 bases and J lost 1, with 6 bases in between. Germline V gene data show CDR1 as LNHDA and CDR2 as SQIVND (reference sequence). The CDR3 consists of 13 residues. CDR3 in amino acids: CASSIRGNTEAFF. The CDR3 DNA reads as TGTGCCAGTAGTATCCGGGGGAACACTGAAGCTTTCTTT.

The table lists this clone with a count of one. The chain recombines TRBV19 with TRBJ1-6; D is unresolved. There are 15 residues in the CDR3. Per germline, CDR1 LNHDA and CDR2 SQIVND (reference sequence). The V end lost 5 bases, the J end lost 6 bases, and 14 bases lay between the germline ends. The CDR3 spells CASSGMDSFNSPLHF. CDR3 in DNA: TGTGCCAGTAGTGGGATGGACTCTTTTAATTCACCCCTCCACTTT.

The chain couples TRBV28 to TRBJ1-4; the D gene is possibly TRBD1 (6 bases). Germline V CDR1 and CDR2: MDHEN, SYDVKM. The CDR3 covers 16 residues. The germline V and J ends were trimmed by 3 bases and 0 bases, with 11 bases remaining between them. DNA of the CDR3: TGTGCCAGCAGTTTCTGGGACATCTCAACTAATGAAAAACTGTTTTTT. Translating gives CASSFWDISTNEKLFF. Looking up the rest from reference TRBV28 and TRBJ1-4 gives the full variable domain: DVKVTQSSRYLVKRTGEKVFLECVQDMDHENMFWYRQDPGLGLRLIYFSYDVKMKEKGDIPEGYSVSREKKERFSLILESASTNQTSMYLCASSFWDISTNEKLFFGSGTQLSVL.

This clone was picked up a small number of times. This chain uses TRBV11-2 with TRBJ2-1; 9 bases align to TRBD2. CDR3 length equals 17 residues. Trimming cost V 0 bases and J 4 bases; bases outside gene matches: 7. Germline assignment: CDR1 SGHAT and CDR2 FQNNGV. Here the CDR3 reads CASSLDSPSGVYNEQFF. In nucleotides, the CDR3 is TGTGCCAGCAGCTTAGATTCCCCTAGCGGGGTTTACAATGAGCAGTTCTTC.